These 27 T cell receptor beta chains originate from one sample sequenced in a study of response to subunit inactivated influenza vaccine. Each CDR3 protein is one row after TCRdb ran MiXCR on the RT-PCR reads. The table records roughly 160,000 distinct CDR3 sequences, approximately 11% of them present only once. The starting material was non-naive T cells sorted from PBMCs, obtained roughly 46 days after vaccination. Receptors originate from a man in his forties or fifties who received an inactivated influenza vaccine.

The chain combines TRBV20-1 with TRBJ1-5; D call uncertain. Germline V gives CDR1 DFQATT, CDR2 SNEGSKA (reference sequence). The CDR3 covers 16 residues. V lost 0 bases and J 4 bases, leaving 16 bases between the germline ends. The CDR3 protein is CSARDGVTWTNQPQHF. The CDR3 DNA follows: TGCAGTGCTAGAGACGGAGTAACTTGGACGAATCAGCCCCAGCATTTT.

This clonotype was counted between two and nine times. The chain employs TRBV6-1 and TRBJ1-1; 7 bases are shared with TRBD1. V shed 1 base and J 4 bases; nucleotides not matched to a gene: 6. The CDR3 totals 15 residues. Germline loops: CDR1 MNHNS, CDR2 SASEGT. Here the CDR3 reads CASSEGGRGITEAFF. The CDR3 DNA reads TGTGCCAGCAGTGAAGGCGGCAGGGGGATCACTGAAGCTTTCTTT.

The V and J genes are TRBV6-1 and TRBJ2-2; possible D gene TRBD1, 6 bases. CDR1 and CDR2 from the germline V gene are MNHNS and SASEGT. This CDR3 has 13 residues. V was clipped by 3 bases and J by 7 bases, with 9 bases between them. The CDR3 sequence is CASSDRGYGELFF. CDR3 sequence (DNA): TGTGCCAGCAGTGACAGGGGATACGGGGAGCTGTTTTTT.

The V gene is TRBV29-1, the J gene TRBJ1-5; 11 nucleotides align to TRBD1. The CDR3 sequence is 15 residues long. The germline V gene has CDR1 SQVTM and CDR2 ANQGSEA. CDR3 in amino acids: CSFGSRDRGEGPQHF. CDR3 nucleotides: TGCAGTTTCGGGTCCCGGGACAGGGGGGAAGGGCCCCAGCATTTT.

This clonotype has more than one count but fewer than ten. The chain recombines TRBV6-7 with TRBJ1-6; 8 bases match TRBD1. TRBV6-7 is designated an ORF whose function remains uncertain. With V trimmed by 6 bases and J by 4 bases, 8 bases remained unmatched. This CDR3 is 16 amino acids long. The DNA for the CDR3 is TGTGCCAGCAGCTCCCCGACAGGGGTTTATAATTCACCCCTCCACTTT. Amino acid sequence: CASSSPTGVYNSPLHF.

This clonotype was found a few times. The V gene is TRBV5-6, the J gene TRBJ2-3; D may be TRBD1 (6 bases). Germline V lookup: CDR1 SGHDT, CDR2 YYEEEE. Trimming removed 4 bases from V and 1 base from J, with 10 bases in between. CDR3 length equals 14 residues. CDR3 in amino acids: CASSTGQRTDTQYF. In nucleotides, the CDR3 is TGTGCCAGCAGCACCGGACAGCGCACAGATACGCAGTATTTT. The full variable domain, with the rest looked up from reference TRBV5-6 and TRBJ2-3, is DAGVTQSPTHLIKTRGQQVTLRCSPKSGHDTVSWYQQALGQGPQFIFQYYEEEERQRGNFPDRFSGHQFPNYSSELNVNALLLGDSALYLCASSTGQRTDTQYFGPGTRLTVL.

Remarks on this clonotype: This may be a read error, as it is one base from a much larger clone. V gene TRBV29-1 combines with J gene TRBJ2-7; 7 bases align to TRBD1. The CDR3 is 12 amino acids. Germline-derived CDR1 and CDR2 are SQVTM and ANQGSEA. J gave up 7 bases and V 6 bases, and 9 bases lay outside the gene matches. The DNA of the CDR3 is TGCAGCGTGGAGGACAGGAGGCGTGAGCAGTACTTC. Translated: CSVEDRRREQYF.

This clonotype has more than one count but fewer than ten. The chain carries TRBV7-2 and TRBJ2-5; tentatively, D is TRBD2 (7 bases). The germline V gene encodes CDR1 SGHTA and CDR2 FQGNSA. The CDR3 is 16 residues long. The V and J ends lost 1 base and 5 bases respectively, with 17 bases between them. Here the CDR3 DNA reads TGTGCCAGCAGCTTAGGCGGGGGCCTCGGCGGGGAGACCCAGTACTTC. This gives the protein CASSLGGGLGGETQYF.

This clonotype was observed a handful of times. The V gene is TRBV28, the J gene TRBJ1-4; D is undetermined. Germline CDR1 and CDR2: MDHEN and SYDVKM. Trimming removed 4 bases at V and 2 bases at J, with 11 bases between. The CDR3 sequence is 15 residues long. CDR3 DNA: TGTGCCAGCAGTTCTCTACAGAGGACTAATGAAAAACTGTTTTTT. Its protein product is CASSSLQRTNEKLFF.

This sequence joins TRBV7-6 and TRBJ2-1; no firm D call. The CDR3 length is 15 residues. In germline, CDR1 is SGHVS, CDR2 FNYEAQ. The ends were cut back, 0 bases at V and 9 bases at J, with 15 bases in the middle. DNA of the CDR3: TGTGCCAGCAGCTTAGCGGATTTTGTAGGCGGTGAGCAGTTCTTC. It yields the protein CASSLADFVGGEQFF.

The J gene is TRBJ2-4, the V gene TRBV12-3 or TRBV12-4, with 7 nucleotides matching TRBD1. V lost 2 bases to trimming and J lost 3 bases; unmatched junction nucleotides: 13. The CDR3 has 18 residues. This CDR3 is CASSLHPPGQKIKNIQYF. The DNA of the CDR3 is TGTGCCAGCAGTTTACACCCTCCGGGACAGAAGATCAAAAACATTCAGTACTTC.

In DNA, the CDR3 is TGTGCCAGCAGCTCCCTCAGCGGGAGGACCGGGGAGCTGTTTTTT. Its translation: CASSSLSGRTGELFF. V and J are TRBV7-9 and TRBJ2-2, with 9 bases lining up with TRBD2. V lost 4 bases and J lost 5; bases outside the gene matches: 5. The CDR3 totals 15 residues. Germline V lookup: CDR1 SEHNR, CDR2 FQNEAQ (reference sequence).

This clonotype showed up many times. The rearrangement links TRBV12-3 or TRBV12-4 to TRBJ2-1; 8 bases are a match to TRBD1. V trimming: 6 bases; J trimming: 7 bases; junction bases outside the gene matches: 8. The CDR3 loop spans 14 amino acids. The CDR3 is CASSGQGALNEQFF. The CDR3 DNA reads TGTGCCAGCAGCGGGCAGGGGGCTCTGAATGAGCAGTTCTTC.

The V and J genes are TRBV29-1 and TRBJ1-1, with a possible D match to TRBD1 (6 bases). Trimming stripped 3 bases from V and 7 bases from J, with 15 bases between. CDR3 length: 13 residues. Germline CDR1 reads SQVTM; CDR2 reads ANQGSEA. The DNA for the CDR3 is TGCAGCGTTGAGGGGGGGCGAGGAGTTGAAGCTTTCTTT. This encodes CSVEGGRGVEAFF. Looking up the rest from reference TRBV29-1 and TRBJ1-1 gives the full variable domain: SAVISQKPSRDICQRGTSLTIQCQVDSQVTMMFWYRQQPGQSLTLIATANQGSEATYESGFVIDKFPISRPNLTFSTLTVSNMSPEDSSIYLCSVEGGRGVEAFFGQGTRLTVV.

The chain joins TRBV7-2 to TRBJ2-1; possible D gene TRBD1, 5 bases. Trimming took off 1 base at V and 3 bases at J, with 13 bases between the two ends. The germline V gene encodes CDR1 SGHTA and CDR2 FQGNSA. This CDR3 has 16 amino acids. The chain's CDR3 is CASSLDAGSGYNEQFF. The CDR3 DNA follows: TGTGCCAGCAGCTTAGATGCAGGGTCGGGCTACAATGAGCAGTTCTTC.

This clonotype was seen many times. The chain combines TRBV7-9 with TRBJ2-7; D call uncertain. Germline CDR1 reads SEHNR; CDR2 reads FQNEAQ (reference sequence). The CDR3 runs to 13 residues. Trimming took 0 bases from V and 4 from J, leaving 7 bases between them. The CDR3 here is CASSLAVRYEQYF. As DNA, the CDR3 is TGTGCCAGCAGCTTAGCTGTGAGGTACGAGCAGTACTTC. The full variable domain, completed using reference TRBV7-9 and TRBJ2-7, is DTGVSQNPRHKITKRGQNVTFRCDPISEHNRLYWYRQTLGQGPEFLTYFQNEAQLEKSRLLSDRFSAERPKGSFSTLEIQRTEQGDSAMYLCASSLAVRYEQYFGPGTRLTVT.

Only a few counts were recorded for this clonotype. The rearrangement uses TRBV7-2 and TRBJ2-1; D not resolved. CDR3 size: 14 residues. V lost 5 bases, J lost 3 bases, and 11 bases lay in between. Looked up from germline, CDR1 is SGHTA and CDR2 is FQGNSA. The CDR3 here is CASSDGGLYNEQFF. The CDR3 DNA is TGTGCCAGCAGCGACGGTGGGCTCTACAATGAGCAGTTCTTC.

This clonotype turned up a few times. The chain links TRBV7-3 to TRBJ2-3; no definite D call. The V end was cut by 3 bases, the J end by 3 bases, with 13 bases between. CDR1 and CDR2 from the germline V gene are SGHTA and FQGTGA. This CDR3 is built from 15 residues. CDR3 in amino acids: CASSLSGSVTDTQYF. The DNA of the CDR3 is TGTGCCAGCAGCTTGTCCGGTTCTGTGACAGATACGCAGTATTTT.

This clonotype was seen only a few times. The V call is TRBV3-1, the J call TRBJ2-3; no clear D gene. The CDR3 sequence is 16 residues long. The germline V gene encodes CDR1 LGHDT and CDR2 YNNKEL (reference sequence). Trimming took 1 base from V and 2 from J, leaving 13 bases between them. Written as DNA, the CDR3 is TGTGCCAGCAGCCAAGCCCTCGGTCTTCTCACAGATACGCAGTATTTT. Its protein is CASSQALGLLTDTQYF.

This clonotype was observed a few times. The V gene is TRBV6-1, the J gene TRBJ2-7; TRBD1 aligns across 9 bases. The length of the CDR3 is 16 residues. V lost 6 bases, J lost 9 bases, and 18 bases stayed unmatched. CDR1 is MNHNS and CDR2 is SASEGT in the germline V gene. CDR3 region: CASSSRSRTGDTRQYF. Written as DNA, the CDR3 is TGTGCCAGCAGCTCCCGATCAAGGACAGGGGATACCAGGCAGTACTTC.

This clonotype was detected ten times or more. V gene TRBV12-3 or TRBV12-4 combines with J gene TRBJ2-1; possible D gene TRBD1, 6 bases. This CDR3 has 15 residues. V lost 1 base and J 5 bases, leaving 12 bases between the germline ends. CDR3 sequence: CASSLDWAGDNEQFF. The CDR3 DNA follows: TGTGCCAGCAGTTTAGACTGGGCAGGGGACAATGAGCAGTTCTTC.

A few counts support this clonotype. The rearrangement uses TRBV7-8 and TRBJ2-2, with TRBD2 matching over 9 bases. Per the germline V gene, CDR1 is SGHVS and CDR2 is FQNEAQ. This CDR3 has 16 residues. Germline trimming cut 4 bases from V and 4 bases from J; bases unmatched to any gene: 7. CDR3 bases: TGTGCCAGCAGCTCTCAAGCGGGAGGAGTCACCGGGGAGCTGTTTTTT. This sequence encodes CASSSQAGGVTGELFF.

This clonotype was picked up many times. The chain recombines TRBV30 with TRBJ2-1; a possible D gene is TRBD1 (5 bases). V was clipped by 3 bases and J by 10 bases, with 13 bases between them. Germline lookup yields CDR1 GTSNPN and CDR2 SVGIG (reference sequence). CDR3 length: 12 amino acids. CDR3 in DNA: TGTGCCTGGAGCGTGGGGCGGACCGAGCAGTTCTTC. Residues: CAWSVGRTEQFF.

The chain joins TRBV7-6 to TRBJ2-1, with 13 bases matching TRBD2. Germline V lookup: CDR1 SGHVS, CDR2 FNYEAQ. The CDR3 totals 16 residues. J was trimmed by 7 bases and V by 6 bases; bases with no gene match: 9. The CDR3 here is CASSLSGLAGVNEQFF. The CDR3 DNA sequence: TGTGCCAGCAGTTTGTCCGGACTAGCGGGAGTTAATGAGCAGTTCTTC. Drawing the rest from reference TRBV7-6 and TRBJ2-1, the complete variable domain is GAGVSQSPRYKVTKRGQDVALRCDPISGHVSLYWYRQALGQGPEFLTYFNYEAQQDKSGLPNDRFSAERPEGSISTLTIQRTEQRDSAMYRCASSLSGLAGVNEQFFGPGTRLTVL.

This clonotype was recorded at least ten times. V and J are TRBV6-1 and TRBJ2-6; D may correspond to TRBD1 or TRBD2 (5 bases each). CDR3 size: 17 residues. Germline V gene sequence: CDR1 MNHNS, CDR2 SASEGT. V lost 5 bases, J lost 0 bases, and 14 bases lay in between. The CDR3 region has the DNA TGTGCCAGCAGTCTGGTCGCAGGGAGCTCTGGGGCCAACGTCCTGACTTTC. Amino acid sequence: CASSLVAGSSGANVLTF.

The table lists this clonotype with many counts. This chain uses TRBV2 with TRBJ1-5; D possibly corresponds to TRBD1 (5 bases). V dropped 6 bases and J dropped 1 base, with 10 bases sitting between them. The germline V gene has CDR1 SNHLY and CDR2 FYNNEI. This CDR3 has 14 residues. The CDR3 is CASRQGWSNQPQHF. CDR3 nucleotide sequence: TGTGCCAGCAGGCAGGGATGGAGCAATCAGCCCCAGCATTTT.

This clonotype occurred many times. The chain couples TRBV28 to TRBJ1-2, with 11 bases fitting TRBD1. This CDR3 contains 15 residues. Germline values: CDR1 MDHEN, CDR2 SYDVKM. J lost 2 bases, V lost 5 bases, and 4 bases had no gene match. CDR3 sequence (DNA): TGTGCCAGCAGTCATGGGACAGGGGGAAACTATGGCTACACCTTC. Amino acid sequence: CASSHGTGGNYGYTF.